This paragraph reports one T cell receptor (beta chain). Germline loops: CDR1 LGHNA, CDR2 YNFKEQ. J lost 2 bases, V lost 0 bases, and 1 base had no gene match. CDR3 length equals 15 residues. The entry originates in a study of patients and donors after allogeneic stem cell transplantation. TCRdb analysed the RT-PCR reads with MiXCR anew, one entry per CDR3 protein. The table lists about 160,000 distinct CDR3 sequences, about 30% of them singletons. Specimen: blood, either unsorted or a sorted T cell fraction (not recorded which). The V gene is TRBV4-2, the J gene TRBJ1-2, with 9 bases that match TRBD1. This receptor was obtained from a human donor who was either an allogeneic HSCT recipient or a stem cell or donor lymphocyte infusion donor (not recorded which). It is not recorded whose cells these are; they may come from a transplant donor. CDR3 nucleotides: TGTGCCAGCAGCCAAGAGGGGACAGGGAACTATGGCTACACCTTC. Translation: CASSQEGTGNYGYTF.